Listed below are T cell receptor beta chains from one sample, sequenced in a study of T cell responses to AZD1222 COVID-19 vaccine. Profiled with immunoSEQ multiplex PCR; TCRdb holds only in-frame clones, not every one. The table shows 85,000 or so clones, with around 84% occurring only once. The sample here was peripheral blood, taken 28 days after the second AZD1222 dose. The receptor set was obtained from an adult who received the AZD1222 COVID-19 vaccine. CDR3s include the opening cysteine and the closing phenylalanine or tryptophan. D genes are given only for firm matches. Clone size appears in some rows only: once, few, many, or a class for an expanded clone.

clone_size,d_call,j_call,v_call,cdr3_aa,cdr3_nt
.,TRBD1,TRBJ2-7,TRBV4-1,CASSQVGQGAREQYF,TGCGCCAGCAGCCAAGTGGGACAGGGGGCTCGGGAGCAGTACTTC
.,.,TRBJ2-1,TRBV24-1,CATSVAGYNEQFF,TGTGCCACCAGTGTTGCAGGGTACAATGAGCAGTTCTTC
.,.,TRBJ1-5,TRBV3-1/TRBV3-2,CASSQDTSGNQPQHF,TGTGCCAGCAGCCAAGATACCTCCGGGAATCAGCCCCAGCATTTT
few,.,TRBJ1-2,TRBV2,CASRLEQGGRAFRDGNYGYTF,TGTGCCAGCAGACTCGAGCAAGGGGGAAGGGCATTCCGGGACGGGAACTATGGCTACACCTTC
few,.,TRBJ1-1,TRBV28,CASSLQRVGTEAFF,TGTGCCAGCAGTCTACAGAGGGTAGGCACTGAAGCTTTCTTT
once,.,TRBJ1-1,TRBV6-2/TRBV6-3,CASSSPLSIVTPEAFF,TGTGCCAGCAGTTCCCCCTTGAGTATTGTAACCCCTGAAGCTTTCTTT
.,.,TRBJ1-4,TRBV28,CASSTGTVKEKLFF,TGTGCCAGCAGTACCGGGACTGTGAAGGAAAAACTGTTTTTT
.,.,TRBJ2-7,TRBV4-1,CASSQDNAPHYEQYF,TGCGCCAGCAGCCAAGATAACGCTCCCCACTACGAGCAGTACTTC
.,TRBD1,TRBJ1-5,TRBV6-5,CASSQGASVSQPQHF,TGTGCCAGCAGTCAGGGGGCGAGTGTCAGTCAGCCCCAGCATTTT
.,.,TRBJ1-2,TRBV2,CASSDNRHGGYTF,TGTGCCAGCAGTGATAACAGGCACGGAGGCTACACCTTC
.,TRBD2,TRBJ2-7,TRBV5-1,CASSTSLGGGAYEQYF,TGCGCCAGCAGCACTTCCCTAGGCGGGGGGGCCTACGAGCAGTACTTC
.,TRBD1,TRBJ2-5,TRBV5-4,CASSFRTGVETQYF,TGTGCCAGCAGCTTCAGGACAGGGGTTGAGACCCAGTACTTC
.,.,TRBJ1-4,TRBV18,CASSSQGATNEKLFF,TGTGCCAGCTCATCGCAGGGTGCAACTAATGAAAAACTGTTTTTT
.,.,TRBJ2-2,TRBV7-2,CASSLDWWGELFF,TGTGCCAGCAGCTTAGATTGGTGGGGGGAGCTGTTTTTT
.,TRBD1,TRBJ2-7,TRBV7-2,CASSSGATVTGEPYEQYF,TGTGCCAGCAGCTCTGGCGCAACTGTGACAGGGGAACCCTACGAGCAGTACTTC
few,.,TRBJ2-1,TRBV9,CASSVDGTSYNEQFF,TGTGCCAGCAGCGTAGACGGGACCTCCTACAATGAGCAGTTCTTC
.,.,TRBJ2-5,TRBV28,CASSPMIARGRETQYF,TGTGCCAGCAGTCCCATGATCGCCAGGGGTCGAGAGACCCAGTACTTC
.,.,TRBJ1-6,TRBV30,CAWRRRGANSPLHF,TGTGCCTGGAGGAGGCGGGGGGCAAATTCACCCCTCCACTTT
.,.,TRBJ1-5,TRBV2,CASSSKGWGWDQPQHF,TGTGCCAGCAGTTCCAAGGGCTGGGGCTGGGATCAGCCCCAGCATTTT
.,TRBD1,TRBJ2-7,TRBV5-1,CASSSSGQGLRYEQYF,TGCGCCAGCAGCTCGTCGGGACAGGGCCTCCGGTACGAGCAGTACTTC
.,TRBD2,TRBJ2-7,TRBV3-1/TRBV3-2,CASSHTSGRAHEQYF,TGTGCCAGCAGCCACACTAGCGGGAGGGCCCACGAGCAGTACTTC